This T cell receptor (beta chain) was sequenced for a study of T cell responses to AZD1222 COVID-19 vaccine. Study conclusions and caveats: Vaccine-associated CD4 TCRs ranged over spike, dominating at 160-218 and 743-854. Repertoires were obtained only post-peak T cell response. Reports say nearly half of spike-specific TCRs go after unmutated variant regions. Most donors were white British, females outnumbered males, and clonal diversity was possibly underestimated.

Only in-frame clones appear in the TCRdb table, and some are missing; sequencing was by immunoSEQ multiplex PCR. The sample has about 120,000 clones; 70% to 90% are singletons. The germline V and J ends were trimmed by 6 bases and 4 bases, with 15 bases remaining between them. The CDR3 sequence is 14 residues long. The germline gives CDR1 SNHLY, CDR2 FYNNEI. About this clone itself: Its target is not known.

The source material was peripheral blood, sampled on day 0 of AZD1222 vaccination. The TCR was taken from an adult in good health. The V and J genes are TRBV2 and TRBJ1-2, with D unresolved. This CDR3 reads CASRGDTTTYGYTF. CDR3 nucleotides: TGTGCCAGCAGGGGAGACACCACTACCTATGGCTACACCTTC.